The source of this T cell receptor beta chain is a study of T-cell reconstitution after alpha-beta-depleted transplantation in children. The study's findings and limits: Fresh T-cell production supplied most of the T-cell counts and diversity seen one year after transplant.

Unique molecular identifiers tagged the TCRbeta library. In TCRdb, the PCR reads were re-called with MiXCR into one record per CDR3 protein. The top ten clones hold about 25% of a sample with roughly 300,000 distinct CDR3 sequences, 11% of them seen once. This clonotype was detected ten times or more. Its antigen is not identified. Germline assignment: CDR1 SEHNR and CDR2 FQNEAQ (reference sequence). This CDR3 is built from 14 residues. V was shortened by 2 bases and J by 4 bases, with 6 bases between the two germline ends. The V and J genes are TRBV7-9 and TRBJ2-6; D remains ambiguous. The receptor was isolated from a male patient aged 2-15 years who had a stem cell transplant for chronic granulomatous disease, so the T cells may come from the graft donor. Sequenced material: peripheral blood, taken 180 days after TCRalphabeta/CD19-depleted stem cell transplant. The CDR3 coding sequence is TGTGCCAGCAGCTTAATTACCGGGGCCAACGTCCTGACTTTC. Translated, it gives CASSLITGANVLTF.